This TCR beta chain was observed in a study of T cells in localized non-small cell lung cancer. General study points: Peak T cell clonality was found in uninvolved adjacent lung, exceeding tumor. Overall survival was longer when the density of T cells in the blood was higher.

Using immunoSEQ multiplex PCR, the repertoire was profiled, and TCRdb retains in-frame clones only, with some absent. The table lists 20,000 to 25,000 clones, approximately 90% of them singletons, with over 20% in the top ten. Per the germline V gene, CDR1 is SNHLY and CDR2 is FYNNEI. CDR3 length: 12 amino acids. V was cut by 10 bases and J by 5 bases, with 14 bases left in between. Concerning this clone itself: Its target is not known.

The chain combines TRBV2 with TRBJ2-5; D is perhaps TRBD2 (5 bases). This TCR came from a man between 40 and 70 years old with stage II squamous cell lung carcinoma. Sequences were derived from PBMCs, sampled before any cancer treatment. The CDR3 loop reads CATRTETETQYF. DNA of the CDR3: TGTGCCACCCGGACTGAGACGGAGACCCAGTACTTC.